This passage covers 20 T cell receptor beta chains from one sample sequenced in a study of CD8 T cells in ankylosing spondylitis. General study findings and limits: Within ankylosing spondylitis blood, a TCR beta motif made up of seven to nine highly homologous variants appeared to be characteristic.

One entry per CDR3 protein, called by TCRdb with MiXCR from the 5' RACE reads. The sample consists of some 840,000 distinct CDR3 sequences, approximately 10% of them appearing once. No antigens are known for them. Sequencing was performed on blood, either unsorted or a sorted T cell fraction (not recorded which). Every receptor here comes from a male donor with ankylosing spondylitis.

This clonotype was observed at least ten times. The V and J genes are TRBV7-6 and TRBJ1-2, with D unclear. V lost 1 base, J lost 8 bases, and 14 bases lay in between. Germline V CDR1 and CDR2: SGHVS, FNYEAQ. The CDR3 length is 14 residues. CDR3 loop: CASSLGLVFEGYTF. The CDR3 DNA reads TGTGCCAGCAGCTTAGGCCTTGTATTTGAGGGCTACACCTTC.

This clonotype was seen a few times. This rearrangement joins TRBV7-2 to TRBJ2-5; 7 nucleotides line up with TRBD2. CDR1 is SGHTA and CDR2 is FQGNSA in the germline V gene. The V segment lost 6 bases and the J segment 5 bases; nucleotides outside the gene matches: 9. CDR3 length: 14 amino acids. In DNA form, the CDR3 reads TGTGCCAGCAGTTCCTGGGGGGGTGGGGAGACCCAGTACTTC. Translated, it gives CASSSWGGGETQYF.

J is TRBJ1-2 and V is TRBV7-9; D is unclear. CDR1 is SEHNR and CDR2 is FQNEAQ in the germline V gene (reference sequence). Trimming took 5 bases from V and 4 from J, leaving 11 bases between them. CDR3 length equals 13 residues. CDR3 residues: CASSRPVSYGYTF. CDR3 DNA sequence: TGTGCCAGCAGCCGGCCGGTGTCCTATGGCTACACCTTC.

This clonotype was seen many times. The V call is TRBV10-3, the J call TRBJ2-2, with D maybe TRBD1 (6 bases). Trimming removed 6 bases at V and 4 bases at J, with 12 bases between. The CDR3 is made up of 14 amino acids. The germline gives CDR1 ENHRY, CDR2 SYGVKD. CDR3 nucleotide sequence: TGTGCCATCAGCCAACAGGGACGCACCGGGGAGCTGTTTTTT. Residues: CAISQQGRTGELFF.

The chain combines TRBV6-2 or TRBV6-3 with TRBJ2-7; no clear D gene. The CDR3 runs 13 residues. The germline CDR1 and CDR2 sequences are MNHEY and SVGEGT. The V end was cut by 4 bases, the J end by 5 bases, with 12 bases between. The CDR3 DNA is TGTGCCAGCAGTTCCAGGACCTCACACGAGCAGTACTTC. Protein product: CASSSRTSHEQYF.

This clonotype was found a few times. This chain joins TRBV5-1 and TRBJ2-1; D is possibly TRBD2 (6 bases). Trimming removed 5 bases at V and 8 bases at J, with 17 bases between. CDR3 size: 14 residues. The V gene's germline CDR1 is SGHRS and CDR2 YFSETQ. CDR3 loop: CASSRRARGDEQFF. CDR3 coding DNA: TGCGCCAGCAGTCGGAGGGCCCGCGGCGATGAGCAGTTCTTC.

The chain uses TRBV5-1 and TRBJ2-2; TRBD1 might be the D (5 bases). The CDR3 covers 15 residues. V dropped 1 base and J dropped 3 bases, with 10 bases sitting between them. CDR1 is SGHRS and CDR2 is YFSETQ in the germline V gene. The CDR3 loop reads CASSLRQSHTGELFF. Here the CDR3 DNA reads TGCGCCAGCAGCTTGAGACAGTCCCACACCGGGGAGCTGTTTTTT.

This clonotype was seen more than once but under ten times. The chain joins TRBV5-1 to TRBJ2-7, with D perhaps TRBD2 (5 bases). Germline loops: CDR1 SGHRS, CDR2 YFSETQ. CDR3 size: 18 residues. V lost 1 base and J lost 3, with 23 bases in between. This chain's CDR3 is CASSLSLGGLGLSYEQYF. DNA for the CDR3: TGCGCCAGCAGCTTGTCCCTCGGAGGACTGGGCCTGAGCTACGAGCAGTACTTC.

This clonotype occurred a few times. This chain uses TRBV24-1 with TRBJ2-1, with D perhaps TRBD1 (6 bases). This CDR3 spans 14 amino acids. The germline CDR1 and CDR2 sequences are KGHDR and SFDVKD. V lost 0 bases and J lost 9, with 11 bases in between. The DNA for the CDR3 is TGTGCCACCAGTGATTTGACAGGGATTAGTGAGCAGTTCTTC. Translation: CATSDLTGISEQFF.

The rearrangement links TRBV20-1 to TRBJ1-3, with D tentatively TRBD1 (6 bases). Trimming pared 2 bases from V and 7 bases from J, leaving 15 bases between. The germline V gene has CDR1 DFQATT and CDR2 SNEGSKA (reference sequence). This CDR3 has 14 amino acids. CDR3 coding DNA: TGCAGTGCTAGAAACAGGCGAGGGGGTAACACCATATATTTT. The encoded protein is CSARNRRGGNTIYF.

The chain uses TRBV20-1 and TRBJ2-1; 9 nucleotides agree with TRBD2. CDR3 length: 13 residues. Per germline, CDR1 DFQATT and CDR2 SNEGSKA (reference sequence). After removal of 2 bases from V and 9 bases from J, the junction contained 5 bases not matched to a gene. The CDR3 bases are TGCAGTGCTAGACTAGCGGGGCGAGGTGAGCAGTTCTTC. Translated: CSARLAGRGEQFF.

This CDR3 reads CASSVGEVDTEAFF. The CDR3 DNA is TGTGCCAGCAGCGTAGGGGAGGTGGACACTGAAGCTTTCTTT. V gene TRBV9 combines with J gene TRBJ1-1, with unresolved D. Germline CDR1 is SGDLS and CDR2 is YYNGEE. V was cut by 0 bases and J by 3 bases, with 9 bases left in between. The CDR3 loop spans 14 amino acids.

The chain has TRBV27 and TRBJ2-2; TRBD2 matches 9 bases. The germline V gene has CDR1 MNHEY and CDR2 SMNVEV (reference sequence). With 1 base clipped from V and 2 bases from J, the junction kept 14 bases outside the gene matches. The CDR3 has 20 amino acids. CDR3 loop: CASSLYPGGSGSLNTGELFF. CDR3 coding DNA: TGTGCCAGCAGTTTATACCCCGGTGGTAGCGGGAGCCTAAACACCGGGGAGCTGTTTTTT.

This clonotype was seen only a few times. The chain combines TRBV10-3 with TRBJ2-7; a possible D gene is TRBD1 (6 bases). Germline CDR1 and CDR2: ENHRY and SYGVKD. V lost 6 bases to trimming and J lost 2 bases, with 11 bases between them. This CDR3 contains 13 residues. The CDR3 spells CAIRRQVPYEQYF. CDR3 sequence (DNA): TGTGCCATCAGGAGACAGGTCCCCTACGAGCAGTACTTC.

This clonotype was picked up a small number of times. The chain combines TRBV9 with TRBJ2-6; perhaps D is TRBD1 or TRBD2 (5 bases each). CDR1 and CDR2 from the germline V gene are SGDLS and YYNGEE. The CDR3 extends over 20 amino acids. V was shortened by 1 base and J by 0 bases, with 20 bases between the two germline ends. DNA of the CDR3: TGTGCCAGCAGCGTAAATCCTATAAATCGAGGGGCCTCTGGGGCCAACGTCCTGACTTTC. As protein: CASSVNPINRGASGANVLTF.

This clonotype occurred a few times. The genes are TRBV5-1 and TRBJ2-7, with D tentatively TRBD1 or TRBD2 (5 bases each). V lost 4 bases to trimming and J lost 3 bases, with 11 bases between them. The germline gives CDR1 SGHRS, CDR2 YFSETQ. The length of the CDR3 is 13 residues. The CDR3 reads CASSPGTFYEQYF. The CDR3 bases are TGCGCCAGCAGCCCGGGGACCTTCTACGAGCAGTACTTC.

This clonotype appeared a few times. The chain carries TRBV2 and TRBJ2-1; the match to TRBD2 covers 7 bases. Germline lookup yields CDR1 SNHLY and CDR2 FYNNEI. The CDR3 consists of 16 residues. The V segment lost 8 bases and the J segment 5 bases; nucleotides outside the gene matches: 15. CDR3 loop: CASPRWGSGNHNEQFF. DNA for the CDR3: TGTGCCAGCCCTCGATGGGGCAGCGGGAACCACAATGAGCAGTTCTTC.

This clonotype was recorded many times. CDR3 nucleotide sequence: TGCAGTGCAATCGTCCAGGACTATGGCTACACCTTC. This gives the protein CSAIVQDYGYTF. The genes are TRBV20-1 and TRBJ1-2; D uncertain. Germline assignment: CDR1 DFQATT and CDR2 SNEGSKA (reference sequence). This CDR3 region has 12 residues. Deletions cut 6 bases from V and 3 bases from J, with 11 bases between.

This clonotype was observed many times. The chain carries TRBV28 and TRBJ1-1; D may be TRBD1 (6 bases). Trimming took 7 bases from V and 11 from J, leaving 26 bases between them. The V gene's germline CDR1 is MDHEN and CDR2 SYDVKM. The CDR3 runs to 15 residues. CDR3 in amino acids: CASNNQGTTNRHAFF. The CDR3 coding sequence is TGTGCCAGCAATAATCAGGGGACGACGAACCGGCATGCTTTCTTT.

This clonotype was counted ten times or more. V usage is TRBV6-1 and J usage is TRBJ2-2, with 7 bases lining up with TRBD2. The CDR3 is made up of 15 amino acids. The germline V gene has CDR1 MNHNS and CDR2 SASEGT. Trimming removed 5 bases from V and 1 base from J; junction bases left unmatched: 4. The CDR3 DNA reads TGTGCCAGCAGTCCCCTAGCGGTGAACACCGGGGAGCTGTTTTTT. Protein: CASSPLAVNTGELFF.